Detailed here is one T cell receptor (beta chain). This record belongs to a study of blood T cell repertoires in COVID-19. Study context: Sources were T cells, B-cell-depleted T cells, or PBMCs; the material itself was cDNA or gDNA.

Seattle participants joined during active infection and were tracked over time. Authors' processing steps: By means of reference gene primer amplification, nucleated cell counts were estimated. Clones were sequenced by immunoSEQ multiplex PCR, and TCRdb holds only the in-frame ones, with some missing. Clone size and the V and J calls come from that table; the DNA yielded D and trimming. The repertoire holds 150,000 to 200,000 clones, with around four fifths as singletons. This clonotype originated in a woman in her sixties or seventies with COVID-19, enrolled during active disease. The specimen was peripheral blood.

DNA of the CDR3: TGCAGCGCCGAACGGAGGGGCACAGATACGCAGTATTTT. Its protein is CSAERRGTDTQYF. This chain links TRBV29-1 with TRBJ2-3; the D gene is possibly TRBD2 (6 bases). The CDR3 has 13 residues. The V end lost 7 bases, the J end lost 1 base, and 12 bases lay between the germline ends. Germline CDR1 is SQVTM and CDR2 is ANQGSEA.